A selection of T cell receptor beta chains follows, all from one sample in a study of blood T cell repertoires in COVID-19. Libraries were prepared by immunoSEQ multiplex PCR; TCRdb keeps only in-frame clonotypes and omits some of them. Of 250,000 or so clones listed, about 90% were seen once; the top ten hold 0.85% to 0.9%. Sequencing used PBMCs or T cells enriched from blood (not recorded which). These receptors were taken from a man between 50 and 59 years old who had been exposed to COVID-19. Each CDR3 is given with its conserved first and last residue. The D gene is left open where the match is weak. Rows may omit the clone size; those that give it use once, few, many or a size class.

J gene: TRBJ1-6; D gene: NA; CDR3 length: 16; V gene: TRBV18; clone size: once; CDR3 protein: CASSPRMGPSSSPLHF; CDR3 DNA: TGTGCCAGCTCACCCCGTATGGGTCCTAGTAGTTCACCCCTCCACTTT
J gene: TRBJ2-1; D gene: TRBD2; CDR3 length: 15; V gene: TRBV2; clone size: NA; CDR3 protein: CASSFELAGANEQFF; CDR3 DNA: TGTGCCAGCAGTTTTGAACTAGCGGGAGCTAATGAGCAGTTCTTC
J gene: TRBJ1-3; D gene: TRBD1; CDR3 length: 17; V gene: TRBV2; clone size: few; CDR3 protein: CASSESGTDFAGNTIYF; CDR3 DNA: TGTGCCAGCAGTGAGTCTGGGACAGATTTCGCTGGAAACACCATATATTTT
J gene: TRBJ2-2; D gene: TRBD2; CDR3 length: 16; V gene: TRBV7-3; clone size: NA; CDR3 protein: CASSTSAGGPAGELFF; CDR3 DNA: TGTGCCAGCAGCACCTCAGCGGGAGGGCCCGCCGGGGAGCTGTTTTTT
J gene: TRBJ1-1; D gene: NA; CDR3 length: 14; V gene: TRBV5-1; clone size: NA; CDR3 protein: CASSRTDSNTEAFF; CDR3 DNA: TGCGCCAGCAGCCGGACAGACTCTAACACTGAAGCTTTCTTT
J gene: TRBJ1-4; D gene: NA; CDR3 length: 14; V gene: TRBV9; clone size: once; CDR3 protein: CASSGGPTVEKLFF; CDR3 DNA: TGTGCCAGCAGCGGCGGGCCCACGGTAGAAAAACTGTTTTTT
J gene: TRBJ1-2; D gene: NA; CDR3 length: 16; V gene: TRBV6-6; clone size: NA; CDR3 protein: CASIEGQDLWVYGYTF; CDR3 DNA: TGTGCCAGCATTGAGGGCCAGGACCTTTGGGTCTATGGCTACACCTTC
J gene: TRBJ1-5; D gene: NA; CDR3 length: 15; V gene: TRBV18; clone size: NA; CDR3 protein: CASSPMRGRNQPQHF; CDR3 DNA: TGTGCCAGCTCACCAATGCGGGGGCGAAATCAGCCCCAGCATTTT
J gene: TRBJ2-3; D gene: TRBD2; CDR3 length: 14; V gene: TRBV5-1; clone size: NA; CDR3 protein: CASMSGRSTDTQYF; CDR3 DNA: TGCGCCAGTATGAGCGGGAGGAGCACAGATACGCAGTATTTT
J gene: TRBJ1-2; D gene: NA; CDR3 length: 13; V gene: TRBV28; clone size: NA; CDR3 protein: CASRLLQGYGYTF; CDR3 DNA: TGTGCCAGCAGGCTACTGCAGGGGTATGGCTACACCTTC
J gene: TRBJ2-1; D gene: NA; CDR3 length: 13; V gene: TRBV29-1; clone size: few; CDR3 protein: CSVQLISLNEQFF; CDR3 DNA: TGCAGCGTTCAACTAATTTCTCTAAATGAGCAGTTCTTC
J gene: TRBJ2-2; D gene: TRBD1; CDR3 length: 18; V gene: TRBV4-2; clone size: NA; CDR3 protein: CASSQEQGPSWSTGELFF; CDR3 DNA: TGTGCCAGCAGCCAAGAACAGGGGCCTAGCTGGTCGACCGGGGAGCTGTTTTTT
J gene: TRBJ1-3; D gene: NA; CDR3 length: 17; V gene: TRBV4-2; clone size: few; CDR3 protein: CASSQAAGGGSGNTIYF; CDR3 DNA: TGTGCCAGCAGCCAAGCGGCCGGGGGGGGCTCTGGAAACACCATATATTTT
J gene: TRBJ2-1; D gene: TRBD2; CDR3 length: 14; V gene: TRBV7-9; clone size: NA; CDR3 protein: CASSPRGRVNEQFF; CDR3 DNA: TGTGCCAGCAGCCCCCGAGGGAGGGTAAATGAGCAGTTCTTC
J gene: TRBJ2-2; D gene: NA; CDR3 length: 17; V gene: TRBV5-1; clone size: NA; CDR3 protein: CASSLGPPRGFTGELFF; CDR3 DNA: TGCGCCAGCAGCTTGGGCCCGCCGCGGGGATTCACCGGGGAGCTGTTTTTT
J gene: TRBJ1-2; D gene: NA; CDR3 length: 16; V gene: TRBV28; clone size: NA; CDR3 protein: CASSLFSGSLAYGYTF; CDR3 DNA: TGTGCCAGCAGTTTATTTTCTGGGAGCCTTGCCTATGGCTACACCTTC
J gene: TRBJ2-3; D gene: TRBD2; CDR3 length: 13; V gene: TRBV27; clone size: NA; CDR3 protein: CASRLAGVGTQYF; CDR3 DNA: TGTGCCAGCAGGCTAGCGGGGGTTGGTACGCAGTATTTT
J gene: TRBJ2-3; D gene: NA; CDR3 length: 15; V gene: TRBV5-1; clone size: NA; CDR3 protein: CASSSGQTSTDTQYF; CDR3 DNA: TGCGCCAGCAGCTCAGGACAGACTAGCACAGATACGCAGTATTTT
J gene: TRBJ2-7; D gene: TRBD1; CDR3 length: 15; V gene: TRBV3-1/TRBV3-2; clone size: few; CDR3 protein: CASSLPGQGVNEQYF; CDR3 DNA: TGTGCCAGCAGCCTTCCGGGACAGGGGGTGAACGAGCAGTACTTC
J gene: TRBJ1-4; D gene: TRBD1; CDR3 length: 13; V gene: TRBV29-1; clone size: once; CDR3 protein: CSVDRGHGEKLFF; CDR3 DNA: TGCAGCGTTGACAGGGGGCACGGGGAAAAACTGTTTTTT
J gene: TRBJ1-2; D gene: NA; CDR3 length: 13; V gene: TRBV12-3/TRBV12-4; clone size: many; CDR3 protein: CASSPTGNYGYTF; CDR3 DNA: TGTGCCAGCAGTCCGACGGGGAACTATGGCTACACCTTC
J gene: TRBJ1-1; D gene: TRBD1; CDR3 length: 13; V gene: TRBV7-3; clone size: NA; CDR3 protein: CASSLRQGAPSFF; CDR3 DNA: TGTGCCAGCAGCCTGAGACAGGGGGCTCCTTCTTTCTTT
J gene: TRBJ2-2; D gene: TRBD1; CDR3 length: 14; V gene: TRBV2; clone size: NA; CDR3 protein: CASSETGGTGELFF; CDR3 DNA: TGTGCCAGCAGTGAAACAGGGGGAACCGGGGAGCTGTTTTTT
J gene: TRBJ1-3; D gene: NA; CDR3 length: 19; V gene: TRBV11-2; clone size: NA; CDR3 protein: CASSLVAGWDIRSGNTIYF; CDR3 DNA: TGTGCCAGCAGCTTAGTTGCAGGATGGGACATACGATCTGGAAACACCATATATTTT
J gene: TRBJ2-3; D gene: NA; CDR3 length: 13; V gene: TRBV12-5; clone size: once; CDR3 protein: CASGRSGTDTQYF; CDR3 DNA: TGTGCTAGTGGACGGTCAGGAACAGATACGCAGTATTTT
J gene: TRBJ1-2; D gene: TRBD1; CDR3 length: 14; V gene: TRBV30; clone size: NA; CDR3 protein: CAWNRDRGRDGYTF; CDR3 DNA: TGTGCCTGGAACCGGGACAGGGGGCGGGATGGCTACACCTTC
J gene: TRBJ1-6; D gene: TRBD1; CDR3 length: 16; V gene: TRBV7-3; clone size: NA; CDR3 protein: CASSLQAGGNNSPLHF; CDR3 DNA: TGTGCCAGCAGCTTACAGGCAGGGGGCAATAATTCACCCCTCCACTTT
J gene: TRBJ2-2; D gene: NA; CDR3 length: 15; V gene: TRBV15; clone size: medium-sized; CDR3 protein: CATSRDRANTGELFF; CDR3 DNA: TGTGCCACCAGCAGGGACAGAGCGAACACCGGGGAGCTGTTTTTT
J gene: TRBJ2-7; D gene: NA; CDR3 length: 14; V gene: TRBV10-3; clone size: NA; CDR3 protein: CAISESRYSYEQYF; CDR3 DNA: TGTGCCATCAGCGAGTCGAGATACTCCTACGAGCAGTACTTC
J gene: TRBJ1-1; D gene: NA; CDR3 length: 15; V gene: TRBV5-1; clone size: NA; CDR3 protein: CASSLGGSDTTEAFF; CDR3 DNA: TGCGCCAGCAGCTTGGGGGGCAGTGATACCACTGAAGCTTTCTTT
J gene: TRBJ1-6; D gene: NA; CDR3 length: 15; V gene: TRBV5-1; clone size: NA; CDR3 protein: CASSLVAGRGSPLHF; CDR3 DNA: TGCGCCAGCAGCTTGGTTGCGGGGCGAGGGTCACCCCTCCACTTT
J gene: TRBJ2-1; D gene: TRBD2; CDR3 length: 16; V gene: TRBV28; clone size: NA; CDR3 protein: CASSLTASGSMSEQFF; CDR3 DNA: TGTGCCAGCAGTTTAACGGCTAGCGGGAGTATGAGTGAGCAGTTCTTC
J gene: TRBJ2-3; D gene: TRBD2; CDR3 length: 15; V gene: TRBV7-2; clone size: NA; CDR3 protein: CASSLGGGGQDTQYF; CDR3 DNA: TGTGCCAGCAGCTTAGGCGGGGGAGGTCAAGATACGCAGTATTTT
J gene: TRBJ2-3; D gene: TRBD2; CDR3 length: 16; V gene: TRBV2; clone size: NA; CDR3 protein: CASTPQLAGGTDTQYF; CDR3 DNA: TGTGCCAGCACCCCCCAACTGGCGGGAGGGACAGATACGCAGTATTTT
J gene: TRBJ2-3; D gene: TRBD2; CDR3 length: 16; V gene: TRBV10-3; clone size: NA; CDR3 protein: CAISESGGRNTDTQYF; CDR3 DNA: TGTGCCATCAGTGAGTCCGGCGGGAGGAACACAGATACGCAGTATTTT
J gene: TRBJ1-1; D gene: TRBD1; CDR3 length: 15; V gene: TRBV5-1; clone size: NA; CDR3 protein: CASSSQGVRNTEAFF; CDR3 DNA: TGCGCCAGCAGCTCGCAGGGGGTACGGAACACTGAAGCTTTCTTT
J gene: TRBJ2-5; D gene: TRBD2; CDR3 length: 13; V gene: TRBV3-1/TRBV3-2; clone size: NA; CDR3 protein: CASRKSGGGTQYF; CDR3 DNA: TGTGCCAGCAGAAAAAGCGGCGGGGGGACCCAGTACTTC
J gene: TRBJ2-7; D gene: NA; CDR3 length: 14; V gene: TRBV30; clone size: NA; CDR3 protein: CAHRRDTAPYEQYF; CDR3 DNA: TGTGCCCACCGCCGGGACACCGCCCCCTACGAGCAGTACTTC
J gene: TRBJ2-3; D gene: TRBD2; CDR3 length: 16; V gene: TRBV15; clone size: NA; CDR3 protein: CATSRGPGGRTDTQYF; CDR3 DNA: TGTGCCACCAGCAGAGGGCCGGGCGGGAGGACAGATACGCAGTATTTT
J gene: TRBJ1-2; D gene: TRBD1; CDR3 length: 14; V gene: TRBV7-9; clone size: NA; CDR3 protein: CASCWDRADYGYTF; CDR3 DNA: TGTGCCAGCTGTTGGGACAGGGCGGACTATGGCTACACCTTC
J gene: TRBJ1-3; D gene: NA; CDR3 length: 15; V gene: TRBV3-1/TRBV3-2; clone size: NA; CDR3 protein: CASSHPPGTGNTIYF; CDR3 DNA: TGTGCCAGCAGCCATCCCCCAGGGACTGGAAACACCATATATTTT
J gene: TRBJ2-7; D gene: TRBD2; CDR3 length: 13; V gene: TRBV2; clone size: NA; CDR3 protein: CASQRGVVGEQYF; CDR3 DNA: TGTGCCAGCCAGCGGGGGGTGGTGGGTGAGCAGTACTTC
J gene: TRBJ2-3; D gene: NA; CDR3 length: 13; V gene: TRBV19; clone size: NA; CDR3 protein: CASSSHRRDTQYF; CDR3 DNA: TGTGCCAGTAGTAGCCACAGAAGAGATACGCAGTATTTT
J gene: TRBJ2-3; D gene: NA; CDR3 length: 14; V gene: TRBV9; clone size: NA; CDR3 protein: CASSVVSGGDTQYF; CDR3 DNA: TGTGCCAGCAGCGTAGTATCAGGAGGGGATACGCAGTATTTT
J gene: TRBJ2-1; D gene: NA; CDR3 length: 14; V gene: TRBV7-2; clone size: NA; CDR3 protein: CASSLRGGQVGVFF; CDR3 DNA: TGTGCCAGCAGTTTAAGGGGGGGACAGGTCGGTGTGTTCTTC
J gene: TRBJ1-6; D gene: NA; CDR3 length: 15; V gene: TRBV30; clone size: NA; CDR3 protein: CAWSRQQGIGSPLHF; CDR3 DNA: TGTGCCTGGAGTCGGCAACAGGGCATAGGATCACCCCTCCACTTT
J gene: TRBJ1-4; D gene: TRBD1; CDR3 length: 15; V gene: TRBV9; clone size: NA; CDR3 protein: CASSYTGQGNEKLFF; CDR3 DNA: TGTGCCAGCAGCTACACAGGACAGGGGAATGAAAAACTGTTTTTT
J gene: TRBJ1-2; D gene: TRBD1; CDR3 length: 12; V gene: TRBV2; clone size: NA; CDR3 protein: CASLRQGGGYTF; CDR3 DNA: TGTGCCAGCTTAAGACAGGGTGGTGGCTACACCTTC
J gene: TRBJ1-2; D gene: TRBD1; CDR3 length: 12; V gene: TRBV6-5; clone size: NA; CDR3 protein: CASSWTGRGYTF; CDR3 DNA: TGTGCCAGCAGTTGGACAGGGAGAGGCTACACCTTC
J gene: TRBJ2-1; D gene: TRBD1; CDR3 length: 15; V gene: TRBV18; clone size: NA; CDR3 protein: CASSPLTGAYNEQFF; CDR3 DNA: TGTGCCAGCTCACCTTTAACAGGGGCATACAATGAGCAGTTCTTC
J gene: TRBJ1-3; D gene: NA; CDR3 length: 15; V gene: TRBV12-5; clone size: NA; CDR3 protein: CASGSVTRLGNTIYF; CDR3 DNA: TGTGCTAGTGGTTCGGTGACCAGACTTGGAAACACCATATATTTT
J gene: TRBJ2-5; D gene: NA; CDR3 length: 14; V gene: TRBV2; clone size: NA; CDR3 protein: CASSVDRFQETQYF; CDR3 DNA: TGTGCCAGCAGCGTAGACAGATTCCAAGAGACCCAGTACTTC
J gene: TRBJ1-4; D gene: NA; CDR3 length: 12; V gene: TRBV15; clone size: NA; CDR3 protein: CATSRLQPVFDF; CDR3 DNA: TGTGCCACCAGCAGACTACAGCCCGTCTTCGATTTT
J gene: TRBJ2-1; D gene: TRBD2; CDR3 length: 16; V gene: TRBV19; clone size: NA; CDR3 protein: CASNPWGEGYINEQFF; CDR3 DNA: TGTGCCAGTAATCCTTGGGGGGAGGGGTATATCAATGAGCAGTTCTTC
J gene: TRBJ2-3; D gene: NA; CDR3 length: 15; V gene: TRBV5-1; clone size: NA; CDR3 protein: CASSLAKTSTDTQYF; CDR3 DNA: TGCGCCAGCAGCTTGGCGAAAACTAGCACAGATACGCAGTATTTT
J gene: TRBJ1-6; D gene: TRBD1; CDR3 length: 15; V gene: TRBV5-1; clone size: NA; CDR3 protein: CASSRQGTYNSPLHF; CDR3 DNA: TGCGCCAGCAGCCGACAGGGGACCTATAATTCACCCCTCCACTTT
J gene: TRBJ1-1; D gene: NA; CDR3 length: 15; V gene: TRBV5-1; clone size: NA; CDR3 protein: CASSRGRGVGTEAFF; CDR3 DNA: TGCGCCAGCAGCCGTGGACGGGGTGTCGGAACTGAAGCTTTCTTT
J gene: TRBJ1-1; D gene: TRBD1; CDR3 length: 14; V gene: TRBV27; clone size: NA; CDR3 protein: CASKNRGKNTEAFF; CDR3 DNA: TGTGCCAGCAAAAACAGGGGTAAGAACACTGAAGCTTTCTTT
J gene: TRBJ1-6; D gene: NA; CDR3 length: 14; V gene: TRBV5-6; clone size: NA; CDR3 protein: CASSWRDSYSPLHF; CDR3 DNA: TGTGCCAGCAGCTGGCGGGACTCCTATTCACCCCTCCACTTT
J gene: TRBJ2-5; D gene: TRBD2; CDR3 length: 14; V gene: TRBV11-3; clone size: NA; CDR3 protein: CASSPRTSEETQYF; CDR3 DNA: TGTGCCAGCAGCCCCAGGACTAGCGAGGAGACCCAGTACTTC